This TCR beta chain stems from a study of T cell changes during pregnancy in multiple sclerosis. Clones were sequenced by immunoSEQ multiplex PCR, and TCRdb holds only the in-frame ones, with some missing. The sample holds 25,000 to 30,000 clones, approximately 88% seen once. V dropped 5 bases and J dropped 5; count of bases not matched to a gene: 10. Germline assignment: CDR1 KGHSH and CDR2 LQKENI. The CDR3 totals 15 residues. Sequences were derived from CD4+ T cells from peripheral blood mononuclear cells, sampled in the first trimester of pregnancy. The source of this sequence is a female donor in good health, enrolled as a control in a pregnancy study. The chain combines TRBV18 with TRBJ2-5; 8 nucleotides match TRBD2. CDR3 in DNA: TGTGCCAGCTCAACCATGCGGGGGGACGGTGAGACCCAGTACTTC. It yields the protein CASSTMRGDGETQYF.